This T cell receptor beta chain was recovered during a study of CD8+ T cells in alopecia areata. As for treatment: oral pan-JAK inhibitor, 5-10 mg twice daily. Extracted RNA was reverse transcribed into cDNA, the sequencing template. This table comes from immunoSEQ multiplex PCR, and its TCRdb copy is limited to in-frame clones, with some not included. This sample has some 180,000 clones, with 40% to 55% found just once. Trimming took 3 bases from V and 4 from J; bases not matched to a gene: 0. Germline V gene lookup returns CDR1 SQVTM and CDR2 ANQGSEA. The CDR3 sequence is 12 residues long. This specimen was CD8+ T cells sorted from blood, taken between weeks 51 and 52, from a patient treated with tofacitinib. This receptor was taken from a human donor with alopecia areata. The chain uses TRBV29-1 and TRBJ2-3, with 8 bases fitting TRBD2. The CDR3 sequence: CSVDSGADTQYF. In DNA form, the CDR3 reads TGCAGCGTTGATAGCGGGGCAGATACGCAGTATTTT.